The sequence of this TCR beta chain was determined in a study of early T cells in non-severe SARS-CoV-2 infection. Study findings and constraints: VDJdb matching favored anti-spike CD8 responses, missing private and CD4 specificities.

TCRdb re-called the 5' RACE reads through MiXCR, storing one row per CDR3 protein. This sample has tens of thousands of distinct CDR3 sequences, with 5.5% to 7.5% found just once. This clonotype was seen at least ten times. Its antigen is unknown. The receptor's source is an adult who was a healthcare worker with PCR-confirmed SARS-CoV-2 infection or an uninfected control (not recorded which). The sequencing sample was made of whole blood.

This CDR3 is CASSPPSYEQYF. The CDR3 nucleotides read TGTGCCAGCAGCCCGCCTAGCTACGAGCAGTACTTC. The genes are TRBV7-2 and TRBJ2-7, with D uncertain. CDR1 SGHTA and CDR2 FQGNSA come from the germline V gene. V shed 5 bases and J shed 3 bases, with 8 bases lying between them. The CDR3 runs 12 residues.